The 14 T cell receptor beta chains in this list originate from one sample, sequenced in a study of T cell responses to AZD1222 COVID-19 vaccine. TCRdb's table, derived via immunoSEQ multiplex PCR, lists solely in-frame clones and lacks some. The sample has approximately 140,000 clones; roughly nine tenths are singletons. The specimen comprised peripheral blood, sampled 28 days after the second AZD1222 dose. Every receptor here comes from an adult who received the AZD1222 COVID-19 vaccine.

V gene TRBV27 combines with J gene TRBJ1-1, with TRBD1 as a possible D gene (5 bases). Trimming stripped 3 bases from V and 7 bases from J, with 15 bases between. Per the germline V gene, CDR1 is MNHEY and CDR2 is SMNVEV (reference sequence). The CDR3 is 14 amino acids. Here the CDR3 reads CASSLGPRRYEAFF. In DNA, the CDR3 is TGTGCCAGCAGTTTGGGGCCTAGGCGCTATGAAGCTTTCTTT.

The chain is built from TRBV30 and TRBJ1-5, with a tentative D call TRBD1 (5 bases). This CDR3 is 14 amino acids long. Trimming pared 0 bases from V and 7 bases from J, leaving 13 bases between. In germline, CDR1 is GTSNPN, CDR2 SVGIG (reference sequence). This CDR3 is CAWSVNWGRQPQHF. DNA of the CDR3: TGTGCCTGGAGTGTAAACTGGGGCAGACAGCCCCAGCATTTT.

This chain links TRBV15 with TRBJ1-1; TRBD1 aligns across 8 bases. The CDR3 is 18 amino acids. The J segment lost 2 bases and the V segment lost 0 bases, leaving 11 bases of the junction unmatched. Germline values: CDR1 LNHNV, CDR2 YYDKDF (reference sequence). The CDR3: CATSRDLVGQGFNTEAFF. In DNA, the CDR3 is TGTGCCACCAGCAGAGATCTTGTCGGACAGGGATTCAACACTGAAGCTTTCTTT.

The chain links TRBV7-9 to TRBJ2-7; D is unresolved. V dropped 3 bases and J dropped 3 bases, with 12 bases sitting between them. Per germline, CDR1 SEHNR and CDR2 FQNEAQ (reference sequence). CDR3 size: 14 residues. CDR3: CASSFQDGSYEQYF. The CDR3 DNA reads TGTGCCAGCAGCTTTCAAGACGGAAGCTACGAGCAGTACTTC.

The chain links TRBV3-1 (or the pseudogene TRBV3-2) to TRBJ2-1, with 8 bases matching TRBD2. CDR1 and CDR2 from the germline V gene are LGHDT and YNNKEL (reference sequence). Trimming cost V 3 bases and J 6 bases; bases outside gene matches: 7. The CDR3 length is 15 residues. CDR3 sequence: CASSQRGTSPNEQFF. Written as DNA, the CDR3 is TGTGCCAGCAGCCAGAGAGGGACTAGTCCCAATGAGCAGTTCTTC.

The V and J genes are TRBV9 and TRBJ1-2; the D gene is possibly TRBD1 (5 bases). The CDR3 sequence is 12 residues long. Germline V gene data show CDR1 as SGDLS and CDR2 as YYNGEE. Trimming pared 8 bases from V and 6 bases from J, leaving 14 bases between. CDR3 loop: CASWGPRDGYTF. For the CDR3, the DNA is TGTGCCAGTTGGGGCCCTAGGGATGGCTACACCTTC.

This chain uses TRBV5-1 with TRBJ1-2; D remains unclear. Germline assignment: CDR1 SGHRS and CDR2 YFSETQ. V lost 0 bases to trimming and J lost 8 bases, with 14 bases between them. The CDR3 sequence is 14 residues long. The CDR3 coding sequence is TGCGCCAGCAGCTTGGGAGACATGGAGGGAGGCTACACCTTC. Encoded protein: CASSLGDMEGGYTF.

The CDR3 DNA reads TGTGCCAGTAGTAGCGAGGGATACAATGAGCAGTTCTTC. Its protein product is CASSSEGYNEQFF. The chain recombines TRBV19 with TRBJ2-1; possibly TRBD2 for D (5 bases). Deletions cut 4 bases from V and 4 bases from J, with 8 bases between. CDR1 LNHDA and CDR2 SQIVND come from the germline V gene (reference sequence). The length of the CDR3 is 13 residues.

The chain is built from TRBV10-3 and TRBJ2-2; D remains unclear. Germline CDR1 ENHRY, CDR2 SYGVKD. The CDR3 covers 11 residues. V was pared by 3 bases and J by 8 bases, with 4 bases between. The CDR3 protein is CAISERGELFF. Here the CDR3 DNA reads TGTGCCATCAGTGAACGAGGGGAGCTGTTTTTT.

The chain links TRBV5-4 to TRBJ1-1; possibly TRBD1 for D (5 bases). The CDR3 has 13 residues. Germline V gene lookup returns CDR1 SGHNT and CDR2 YYREEE (reference sequence). V lost 0 bases to trimming and J lost 4 bases, with 7 bases between them. The CDR3 spells CASSLDRTTEAFF. The CDR3 bases are TGTGCCAGCAGCTTGGACAGGACCACTGAAGCTTTCTTT.

Of note for this clone: Other DNA sequences in the sample encode the same CDR3. The chain uses TRBV7-2 and TRBJ1-2, with 10 bases identical to TRBD1. After removal of 5 bases from V and 2 bases from J, the junction contained 5 bases not matched to a gene. CDR1 is SGHTA and CDR2 is FQGNSA in the germline V gene. CDR3 length equals 15 residues. The CDR3 DNA reads as TGTGCCAGCAGCCCGAGACAGGGGGCGAACTATGGCTACACCTTC. Its translation is CASSPRQGANYGYTF. Full variable domain (missing parts from reference TRBV7-2 and TRBJ1-2): GAGVSQSPSNKVTEKGKDVELRCDPISGHTALYWYRQSLGQGLEFLIYFQGNSAPDKSGLPSDRFSAERTGGSVSTLTIQRTQQEDSAVYLCASSPRQGANYGYTFGSGTRLTVV.

The J gene is TRBJ2-1, the V gene TRBV19; 8 bases line up with TRBD2. After removal of 3 bases from V and 8 bases from J, the junction contained 3 bases not matched to a gene. The CDR3 is 13 amino acids. Germline V CDR1 and CDR2: LNHDA, SQIVND (reference sequence). CDR3 in DNA: TGTGCCAGTAGTATGACTAGCGTCCATGAGCAGTTCTTC. It codes for CASSMTSVHEQFF.

The chain joins TRBV6-5 to TRBJ1-5, with a weak D call TRBD1 (6 bases). Looked up from germline, CDR1 is MNHEY and CDR2 is SVGAGI. This CDR3 comprises 14 residues. Trimming left V 4 bases short and J 4 bases short, with 11 bases between. Here the CDR3 reads CASSFTGPNQPQHF. Written as DNA, the CDR3 is TGTGCCAGCAGTTTTACAGGGCCGAATCAGCCCCAGCATTTT.

J is TRBJ1-1 and V is TRBV29-1; the D is unclear. The V gene lost 4 bases and the J gene lost 0 bases, with 12 bases spanning the gap. The length of the CDR3 is 14 residues. The germline CDR1 and CDR2 sequences are SQVTM and ANQGSEA. Written as DNA, the CDR3 is TGCAGCGTTGTGGGGTTGACCATGAACACTGAAGCTTTCTTT. Its translation: CSVVGLTMNTEAFF.